These 29 T cell receptor beta chains share one sample of origin, sequenced in a study of metastatic and nonmetastatic thyroid tumors. Among the patients, none had received any treatment before thyroid surgery. TCRdb used MiXCR to call clones anew from the PCR reads. The repertoire includes some 25,000 clones, around 20% of them detected once, and approximately 4.3% sits in the top ten. Sequenced: blood. These receptor sequences come from a male donor with papillary thyroid cancer or a benign thyroid nodule (not recorded which). Some clones in this sample may be carry-over from other donors' samples.

This clone was seen many times. The chain carries TRBV7-9 and TRBJ2-5, with D tentatively TRBD2 (5 bases). Trimming removed 5 bases from V and 5 bases from J, with 12 bases in between. This CDR3 has 13 amino acids. Germline CDR1 SEHNR, CDR2 FQNEAQ (reference sequence). The CDR3 DNA sequence: TGTGCCAGCAGCCCCGTCGGGGTGGAGACCCAGTACTTC. It is translated as CASSPVGVETQYF.

Notes on this clone: The same CDR3 also results from other DNA sequences found in this sample. V gene TRBV20-1 combines with J gene TRBJ2-7; D gene unclear. The germline gives CDR1 DFQATT, CDR2 SNEGSKA (reference sequence). V was clipped by 7 bases and J by 7 bases, with 14 bases between them. This CDR3 has 11 amino acids. The DNA for the CDR3 is TGCAGTGTACACAAGGGCGGTGAGCAGTACTTC. This gives the protein CSVHKGGEQYF.

On this clone: One end of the junction fails to match germline, which may point to a read error. This chain uses TRBV7-9 with TRBJ1-1, with D unclear. Germline values: CDR1 SEHNR, CDR2 FQNEAQ (reference sequence). The CDR3 is 14 amino acids. As DNA, the CDR3 is TGCGCCAGCAGCTTGAAGGGCCTGCCCACTGAAGCTTTCTTT. Translating it yields CASSLKGLPTEAFF. Combining the CDR3 with reference TRBV7-9 and TRBJ1-1 gives the whole variable domain DTGVSQNPRHKITKRGQNVTFRCDPISEHNRLYWYRQTLGQGPEFLTYFQNEAQLEKSRLLSDRFSAERPKGSFSTLEIQRTEQGDSAMYLCASSLKGLPTEAFFGQGTRLTVV.

The V call is TRBV12-3 or TRBV12-4, the J call TRBJ2-1; the D is unclear. The CDR3 is 13 amino acids. The V end was cut by 3 bases, the J end by 8 bases, with 11 bases between. The CDR3 spells CASSFHWSDEQFF. CDR3 nucleotides: TGTGCCAGCAGTTTCCACTGGTCCGATGAGCAGTTCTTC.

This clone came up many times. The CDR3 region has the DNA TGCGCCAGCAGCCAAGATTTGGACAGGGCCTACGAGCAGTACTTC. Its translation: CASSQDLDRAYEQYF. The rearrangement joins TRBV4-1 to TRBJ2-7; 8 bases match TRBD1. The CDR3 spans 15 residues. Germline CDR1 MGHRA, CDR2 YSYEKL. The V segment lost 0 bases and the J segment 2 bases; nucleotides outside the gene matches: 3.

This clone was counted a few times. This rearrangement joins TRBV19 to TRBJ2-1; D gene ambiguous. Germline V lookup: CDR1 LNHDA, CDR2 SQIVND (reference sequence). The CDR3 has 15 amino acids. The ends were cut back, 5 bases at V and 2 bases at J, with 13 bases in the middle. The CDR3 protein is CASSLGRQPYNEQFF. The CDR3, as DNA: TGTGCCAGTAGTCTCGGCCGCCAACCCTACAATGAGCAGTTCTTC.

In its sample, this clone ranks as medium-sized. The J gene is TRBJ1-5, the V gene TRBV6-6; D not certain. Trimming cost V 0 bases and J 7 bases, with 13 bases left between them. CDR1 and CDR2 (germline): MNHNY, SVGAGI (reference sequence). The CDR3 extends over 15 amino acids. The CDR3 protein is CASSYSNLGNQPQHF. The CDR3 bases are TGTGCCAGCAGTTACTCGAATTTGGGTAACCAGCCCCAGCATTTT.

This clone has a count of ten or more. The chain carries TRBV20-1 and TRBJ2-7; a weak D match, TRBD2 (6 bases). V lost 3 bases and J 6 bases, leaving 12 bases between the germline ends. The CDR3 has 12 amino acids. From germline, CDR1 is DFQATT and CDR2 SNEGSKA (reference sequence). CDR3 DNA sequence: TGCAGTGCTAGGTGGGAGGCGCTCGAGCAGTACTTC. It encodes CSARWEALEQYF.

The table lists this clone with a few counts. Relative to the germline gene, one junction end is altered; a read error may explain this. CDR3 in DNA: TGCGGCGTTGGACTAGCATCGGATACCCAGTACTTC. It specifies CGVGLASDTQYF. The chain combines TRBV29-1 with TRBJ2-5; 8 nucleotides match TRBD2. The CDR3 is made up of 12 amino acids. From germline, CDR1 is SQVTM and CDR2 ANQGSEA.

This rearrangement joins TRBV20-1 to TRBJ1-5; D remains ambiguous. The length of the CDR3 is 14 residues. V was pared by 5 bases and J by 6 bases, with 17 bases between. The germline V gene encodes CDR1 DFQATT and CDR2 SNEGSKA (reference sequence). The CDR3 spells CSAGKAGSIQPQHF. As DNA, the CDR3 is TGCAGTGCTGGCAAGGCGGGGTCTATTCAGCCCCAGCATTTT.

This clone was counted many times. The rearrangement uses TRBV19 and TRBJ1-4; no clear D gene. V lost 5 bases, J lost 3 bases, and 13 bases lay in between. This CDR3 has 15 residues. The germline CDR1 and CDR2 sequences are LNHDA and SQIVND (reference sequence). The CDR3 bases are TGTGCCAGTAGTGACGACCCGGGGTCTAATGAAAAACTGTTTTTT. Its protein is CASSDDPGSNEKLFF.

This clone was counted many times. The J gene is TRBJ2-7, the V gene TRBV18; no definite D call. CDR1 and CDR2 from the germline V gene are KGHSH and LQKENI. This CDR3 contains 13 residues. Trimming removed 2 bases from V and 5 bases from J, with 10 bases in between. The CDR3 region is CASSPSSVNEQYF. The CDR3 nucleotides are TGTGCCAGCTCACCATCCAGTGTCAACGAGCAGTACTTC.

This clone appeared many times. This rearrangement joins TRBV20-1 to TRBJ1-2; D unclear. V shed 2 bases and J shed 0 bases, with 1 base lying between them. CDR3 size: 11 residues. Germline lookup yields CDR1 DFQATT and CDR2 SNEGSKA (reference sequence). The chain's CDR3 is CSARPNYGYTF. The CDR3 DNA reads TGCAGTGCTAGACCTAACTATGGCTACACCTTC.

The chain is built from TRBV3-1 and TRBJ1-2, with TRBD1 matching over 10 bases. Per germline, CDR1 LGHDT and CDR2 YNNKEL (reference sequence). The CDR3 has 17 amino acids. V dropped 0 bases and J dropped 3; count of bases not matched to a gene: 7. The DNA for the CDR3 is TGTGCCAGCAGCCAAGACCGGGACAGGGGAAGGGACTATGGCTACACCTTC. Residues: CASSQDRDRGRDYGYTF.

There are a few counts of this clone. This rearrangement joins TRBV12-3 or TRBV12-4 to TRBJ1-4; 7 bases align to TRBD1. V dropped 2 bases and J dropped 8; count of bases not matched to a gene: 5. CDR3 length equals 14 residues. Written as DNA, the CDR3 is TGTGCCAGCAGTTTAAGGGGGCGCGGGGAAAAACTGTTTTTT. This sequence encodes CASSLRGRGEKLFF.

This clone appeared a few times. The chain couples TRBV6-1 to TRBJ1-2, with D possibly TRBD1 on 5 matching bases. The CDR3 extends over 13 amino acids. Germline V gene sequence: CDR1 MNHNS, CDR2 SASEGT. The germline V and J ends were trimmed by 6 bases and 5 bases, with 13 bases remaining between them. CDR3 protein: CASSEGSGYGYTF. DNA of the CDR3: TGTGCCAGCAGCGAGGGGTCGGGATATGGCTACACCTTC.

By proportion, this clone is medium-sized. The chain combines TRBV12-3 or TRBV12-4 with TRBJ2-7, with D maybe TRBD2 (5 bases). V was clipped by 3 bases and J by 2 bases, with 5 bases between them. The CDR3 is 12 residues long. CDR3 nucleotide sequence: TGTGCCAGCAGTTTCGGGGCCTACGAGCAGTACTTC. Protein: CASSFGAYEQYF.

This clone is medium-sized within its sample. The chain recombines TRBV30 with TRBJ1-3, with unresolved D. The CDR3 sequence is 14 residues long. Germline V gives CDR1 GTSNPN, CDR2 SVGIG (reference sequence). V was trimmed by 0 bases and J by 0 bases, leaving 6 bases between them. The CDR3 bases are TGTGCCTGGAGTGTAGGGAGCTCTGGAAACACCATATATTTT. It is translated as CAWSVGSSGNTIYF.

This clone has only a few counts. As DNA, the CDR3 is TGTGCCAGCAGCCGGGGGGGACAGGGGGTGCAGTACTTC. This gives the protein CASSRGGQGVQYF. This sequence joins TRBV27 and TRBJ2-7, with TRBD1 matching over 11 bases. This CDR3 is built from 13 residues. Germline CDR1 and CDR2: MNHEY and SMNVEV (reference sequence). V dropped 6 bases and J dropped 9; count of bases not matched to a gene: 7.

By share of the sample, this clone is medium-sized. CDR3 protein: CASSPYRSNQPQHF. The CDR3 DNA is TGTGCCAGCAGTCCATACAGAAGCAATCAGCCCCAGCATTTT. The rearrangement uses TRBV27 and TRBJ1-5; D ambiguous. V gave up 5 bases and J gave up 1 base, with 9 bases separating them. CDR3 length: 14 residues. Germline CDR1 and CDR2: MNHEY and SMNVEV (reference sequence).

The V call is TRBV2, the J call TRBJ2-1; 9 bases are a match to TRBD2. CDR1 SNHLY and CDR2 FYNNEI come from the germline V gene. This CDR3 is 15 amino acids long. The junction had 6 bases not matched to a gene; V was cut back by 3 bases and J by 6 bases. The CDR3 nucleotides read TGTGCCAGCAGTGATAGCGGGAGTCCGGGCAATGAGCAGTTCTTC. Its translation: CASSDSGSPGNEQFF.

The chain joins TRBV6-1 to TRBJ2-6; D is unresolved. V dropped 8 bases and J dropped 4 bases, with 9 bases sitting between them. The CDR3 length is 13 residues. In germline, CDR1 is MNHNS, CDR2 SASEGT. The CDR3 sequence is CASVLGGANVLTF. The CDR3 nucleotides are TGTGCCAGCGTCCTCGGAGGGGCCAACGTCCTGACTTTC.

Many counts were recorded for this clone. The chain couples TRBV2 to TRBJ2-5, with D perhaps matching TRBD1 or TRBD2 (6 bases each). This CDR3 has 17 amino acids. CDR1 is SNHLY, CDR2 FYNNEI, per germline. Between the trimmed V and J ends, which lost 6 bases and 4 bases, there was a span of 24 bases. The chain's CDR3 is CASRGGLGRSRGETQYF. In nucleotides, the CDR3 is TGTGCCAGCAGGGGGGGCTTAGGGCGCAGCAGGGGAGAGACCCAGTACTTC. Full variable domain (rest looked up from reference TRBV2 and TRBJ2-5): EPEVTQTPSHQVTQMGQEVILRCVPISNHLYFYWYRQILGQKVEFLVSFYNNEISEKSEIFDDQFSVERPDGSNFTLKIRSTKLEDSAMYFCASRGGLGRSRGETQYFGPGTRLLVL.

Details on this clone: A read error is likely, as this CDR3 ends without the conserved phenylalanine or tryptophan. This chain uses TRBV18 with TRBJ1-2, with D perhaps TRBD1 (6 bases). V was clipped by 3 bases and J by 4 bases, with 15 bases between them. Germline-derived CDR1 and CDR2 are KGHSH and LQKENI. The CDR3 runs to 15 residues. The CDR3 DNA is TGTGCCAGCTCACCGGAAGACAGGCTACGCTATGGCTACACCATC. Protein sequence: CASSPEDRLRYGYTI.

This clone has more than one count but fewer than ten. The gene calls are TRBV7-9 and TRBJ2-5; 14 bases align to TRBD2. The CDR3 contains 16 residues. CDR1 is SEHNR and CDR2 is FQNEAQ in the germline V gene (reference sequence). The V and J ends lost 1 base and 5 bases, in that order; junction bases with no gene match: 3. The CDR3, as DNA: TGTGCCAGCAGCTTAGGGACTAGCGGGAGGTGGGAGACCCAGTACTTC. Translation: CASSLGTSGRWETQYF.

Comments on this clone: A much more abundant neighbour one base away suggests this may be a read error. The chain employs TRBV19 and TRBJ1-5; D not certain. Per the germline V gene, CDR1 is LNHDA and CDR2 is SQIVND (reference sequence). The CDR3 is 16 amino acids. The chain's CDR3 is CASSVDHFISNQPQHF. CDR3 coding DNA: TGTGCCAGTAGTGTAGATCACTTTATCAGCAATCAGCCCCAGCATTTT.

The chain employs TRBV6-2 or TRBV6-3 and TRBJ1-5; possible D gene TRBD1, 6 bases. The CDR3 sequence is 15 residues long. V dropped 2 bases and J dropped 1 base, with 9 bases sitting between them. CDR1 is MNHEY, CDR2 SVGEGT, per germline. CDR3: CASSYPDRSNQPQHF. CDR3 bases: TGTGCCAGCAGTTACCCTGACAGGAGCAATCAGCCCCAGCATTTT.

This rearrangement joins TRBV12-3 or TRBV12-4 to TRBJ2-7; TRBD1 matches at 7 bases. This CDR3 has 14 amino acids. The J segment lost 12 bases and the V segment lost 1 base, leaving 12 bases of the junction unmatched. In DNA form, the CDR3 reads TGTGCCAGCAGTTTAGGGACAGGCACAGGTGTGGGGTACTTC. Translated, it gives CASSLGTGTGVGYF.

The chain joins TRBV28 to TRBJ1-2, with TRBD1 identical over 7 bases. The CDR3 totals 13 residues. J lost 8 bases, V lost 2 bases, and 5 bases had no gene match. Germline CDR1 and CDR2: MDHEN and SYDVKM. The CDR3 DNA reads as TGTGCCAGCAGTTTAATACAGGGGCAGGGCTACACCTTC. This translates into CASSLIQGQGYTF.